This T cell receptor (beta chain) is drawn from a study of identical twins. General study results and limits: The degree of excess twin sharing was weaker in beta out-of-frame sequences. The study reached conclusions through statistical analysis that was cross-sectional, not following the same donors. It was out-of-frame TCR alpha sharing in monozygotic twins that models underestimated.

As regards this clonotype: What it binds is not known.

TCRdb re-derived calls from the 5' RACE reads in MiXCR, one entry per CDR3 protein. Of around 240,000 distinct CDR3 sequences listed, roughly 10% are singletons. The CDR3 is 13 amino acids. V lost 0 bases to trimming and J lost 5 bases, with 5 bases between them. V and J are TRBV12-3 or TRBV12-4 and TRBJ1-5, with unresolved D. The origin of this receptor is a man aged 45-65 years in good health. Sequences were obtained from memory T cells sorted from blood. CDR3 bases: TGTGCCAGCAGTTTAGCTTTATATCAGCCCCAGCATTTT. This translates into CASSLALYQPQHF.